These 9 T cell receptor beta chains were all obtained from the same sample, sequenced in a study of T cells in tuberculosis. Only in-frame clones appear in the TCRdb table, and some are missing; sequencing was by immunoSEQ multiplex PCR. The data hold 30,000 or so clones, with less than 97% observed a single time. The sequenced material came from PBMCs. These TCRs come from a donor aged 5-35 years with latent tuberculosis or without tuberculosis infection.

J is TRBJ1-2 and V is TRBV9; 10 bases are shared with TRBD1. The CDR3 is 15 amino acids. Germline values: CDR1 SGDLS, CDR2 YYNGEE. Unmatched junction bases numbered 8, after V lost 1 base and J lost 8 bases. CDR3 DNA sequence: TGTGCCAGCAGCGTAACCGGGACAGGGGTGTACGGCTACACCTTC. This sequence encodes CASSVTGTGVYGYTF. The whole variable domain, remainder taken from reference TRBV9 and TRBJ1-2, is DSGVTQTPKHLITATGQRVTLRCSPRSGDLSVYWYQQSLDQGLQFLIQYYNGEERAKGNILERFSAQQFPDLHSELNLSSLELGDSALYFCASSVTGTGVYGYTFGSGTRLTVV.

CDR3 DNA: TGTGCTAGTGGTTTGGTACTCGAGGCTTCTCCCTCATATGGCTACACCTTC. This codes for CASGLVLEASPSYGYTF. The chain recombines TRBV12-5 with TRBJ1-2; D unresolved. CDR1 and CDR2 (germline): LGHNT, FRNRAP. The CDR3 runs to 17 residues. V lost 0 bases to trimming and J lost 5 bases, with 19 bases between them. The full variable domain, rest sourced from reference TRBV12-5 and TRBJ1-2, is DARVTQTPRHKVTEMGQEVTMRCQPILGHNTVFWYRQTMMQGLELLAYFRNRAPLDDSGMPKDRFSAEMPDATLATLKIQPSEPRDSAVYFCASGLVLEASPSYGYTFGSGTRLTVV.

The gene calls are TRBV10-2 and TRBJ2-7, with D possibly TRBD1 on 6 matching bases. The CDR3 contains 13 residues. Looked up from germline, CDR1 is WSHSY and CDR2 is SAAADI. V was trimmed by 7 bases and J by 6 bases, leaving 16 bases between them. The DNA of the CDR3 is TGCGCCAGCAAGCCCGGACAGCTGCTCGAGCAGTACTTC. Translation: CASKPGQLLEQYF.

This chain joins TRBV2 and TRBJ1-4; D gene unclear. CDR1 and CDR2 from the germline V gene are SNHLY and FYNNEI. The CDR3 consists of 14 residues. V was trimmed by 7 bases and J by 5 bases, leaving 14 bases between them. CDR3 amino acids: CASKTDSGNEKLFF. The DNA of the CDR3 is TGTGCCAGCAAAACGGACTCGGGGAATGAAAAACTGTTTTTT.

The chain couples TRBV28 to TRBJ1-1; D is unresolved. V lost 4 bases, J lost 10 bases, and 10 bases lay in between. Per the germline V gene, CDR1 is MDHEN and CDR2 is SYDVKM. CDR3 length: 11 residues. CDR3 DNA sequence: TGTGCCAGCAGTTCCGTGCGGGGAGCTTTCTTT. Protein product: CASSSVRGAFF. Variable domain in full (rest from reference TRBV28 and TRBJ1-1): DVKVTQSSRYLVKRTGEKVFLECVQDMDHENMFWYRQDPGLGLRLIYFSYDVKMKEKGDIPEGYSVSREKKERFSLILESASTNQTSMYLCASSSVRGAFFGQGTRLTVV.

The CDR3, as DNA: TGTGCCAGTAGTATGTTAATGCGGGCGGGAGTCCCAGATACGCAGTATTTT. Its protein is CASSMLMRAGVPDTQYF. The chain uses TRBV19 and TRBJ2-3; 7 positions match TRBD2. CDR1 is LNHDA, CDR2 SQIVND, per germline (reference sequence). After removal of 3 bases from V and 4 bases from J, the junction contained 13 bases not matched to a gene. This CDR3 spans 17 amino acids.

The genes are TRBV11-2 and TRBJ2-7; 8 bases align to TRBD2. CDR1 and CDR2 from the germline V gene are SGHAT and FQNNGV. V shed 1 base, J shed 3 bases, and the junction held 5 bases outside the gene matches. The CDR3 runs to 15 residues. The CDR3 reads CASSLAAGGIYEQYF. The CDR3 nucleotides read TGTGCCAGCAGCTTAGCTGCGGGGGGCATCTACGAGCAGTACTTC.

J is TRBJ1-4 and V is TRBV9, with D perhaps matching TRBD1 (5 bases). The germline V gene encodes CDR1 SGDLS and CDR2 YYNGEE. The CDR3 extends over 16 amino acids. Trimming shortened V by 2 bases and J by 0 bases, and 11 bases separated the two germline ends. The CDR3 is CASSVGQIATNEKLFF. In DNA form, the CDR3 reads TGTGCCAGCAGCGTGGGGCAAATTGCAACTAATGAAAAACTGTTTTTT.

V and J are TRBV5-6 and TRBJ1-3; D not certain. The length of the CDR3 is 14 residues. V gave up 0 bases and J gave up 1 base, with 5 bases separating them. Per the germline V gene, CDR1 is SGHDT and CDR2 is YYEEEE. The CDR3 DNA follows: TGTGCCAGCAGCTTGGCAGGTTCTGGAAACACCATATATTTT. Translated: CASSLAGSGNTIYF.